A selection of T cell receptor beta chains follows, all from one sample in a study of T cell responses to AZD1222 COVID-19 vaccine. Generated by immunoSEQ multiplex PCR, the TCRdb table keeps only in-frame clones and is missing some. Found here are 130,000 or so clones, over 75% of them singletons; the top ten hold about 8.6%. The sample in question was peripheral blood, obtained on day 0 of AZD1222 vaccination. The receptors were gathered from an adult in good health. Each CDR3 is given with its conserved first and last residue. The D gene is left open where the match is weak. Some rows mark clone size as missing; the rest say once, few, many or name a class of expanded clone.

d_call	v_call	j_call	clone_size	cdr3_aa	cdr3_nt
-	TRBV4-2	TRBJ2-7	-	CASSQGGQSYEQYF	TGTGCCAGCAGCCAAGGTGGCCAATCCTACGAGCAGTACTTC
-	TRBV25-1	TRBJ1-4	-	CASSERVISEKLFF	TGTGCCAGCAGTGAGAGAGTTATCAGCGAAAAACTGTTTTTT
-	TRBV28	TRBJ1-1	-	CASRGRTVNTEAFF	TGTGCCAGCAGAGGAAGGACGGTGAACACTGAAGCTTTCTTT
-	TRBV11-2	TRBJ1-1	few	CASSFSTGDNTEAFF	TGTGCCAGCAGCTTCTCGACAGGAGACAACACTGAAGCTTTCTTT
TRBD1	TRBV19	TRBJ2-1	-	CASSIKPTGQGVYSSSYNEQFF	TGTGCCAGTAGTATAAAGCCCACAGGACAGGGGGTCTATTCGAGCTCCTACAATGAGCAGTTCTTC
-	TRBV6-5	TRBJ2-2	-	CASTTVTGELFF	TGTGCCAGCACTACCGTCACCGGGGAGCTGTTTTTT
-	TRBV7-9	TRBJ2-7	-	CASFLYEQYF	TGTGCCAGCTTCCTTTACGAGCAGTACTTC
-	TRBV4-3	TRBJ2-1	-	CASSQGFANEQFF	TGCGCCAGCAGCCAAGGTTTTGCAAATGAGCAGTTCTTC
-	TRBV5-1	TRBJ1-1	-	CASSSGMDGTEAFF	TGCGCCAGCAGCTCGGGGATGGACGGCACTGAAGCTTTCTTT
TRBD2	TRBV7-8	TRBJ2-7	-	CASSESGLAGSQYF	TGTGCCAGCAGCGAATCGGGACTAGCGGGTTCGCAGTACTTC